This T cell receptor (beta chain) was identified during a study of control samples from healthy donors and cancer patients. Sequencing used immunoSEQ multiplex PCR; TCRdb keeps in-frame clones, though not all of them. The table has approximately 86,000 clones, about nine tenths seen once. Germline CDR1 reads PRHDT; CDR2 reads FYEKMQ (reference sequence). This CDR3 contains 14 residues. V lost 5 bases to trimming and J lost 4 bases; unmatched junction nucleotides: 3. Sequenced material: blood. The chain couples TRBV13 to TRBJ1-5, with 9 bases lining up with TRBD1. The clonotype comes from a man aged 25-40 years in good health. The CDR3 region is CASSQGQGNQPQHF. CDR3 sequence (DNA): TGTGCCAGCAGCCAGGGACAGGGAAATCAGCCCCAGCATTTT.